What follows are 14 T cell receptor beta chains derived from one specimen sequenced in a study of shared clonotypes between healthy human individuals. Naive CD8 cells were CD45RO-negative, positively selected for CCR7, excluding terminally differentiated effector memory CD45RA+ cells. Sequenced by immunoSEQ multiplex PCR; TCRdb stores in-frame clones only, minus some. The table shows 600,000 or so clones, with 98% occurring only once. Sequenced: naive CD8+ T cells sorted from blood. These TCRs come from a man younger than 40 in good health.

The chain couples TRBV7-9 to TRBJ2-6, with a tentative D call TRBD1 (5 bases). The CDR3 loop spans 15 amino acids. Germline V gene data show CDR1 as SEHNR and CDR2 as FQNEAQ (reference sequence). Trimming took 5 bases from V and 8 from J, leaving 16 bases between them. CDR3 coding DNA: TGTGCCAGCAGCGGCAGGGTCATATCTCCCAACGTCCTGACTTTC. This codes for CASSGRVISPNVLTF.

V usage is TRBV9 and J usage is TRBJ2-1; the match to TRBD2 covers 8 bases. Germline V gene lookup returns CDR1 SGDLS and CDR2 YYNGEE. CDR3 length: 18 amino acids. Trimming took 3 bases from V and 0 from J; bases not matched to a gene: 11. The CDR3 loop reads CASSAPRVSGSSYNEQFF. The CDR3 coding sequence is TGTGCCAGCAGCGCCCCCCGGGTGAGCGGGAGCTCCTACAATGAGCAGTTCTTC.

The genes are TRBV25-1 and TRBJ1-1; D ambiguous. CDR3 length: 15 amino acids. The V gene's germline CDR1 is MGHDK and CDR2 SYGVNS. V was shortened by 1 base and J by 2 bases, with 11 bases between the two germline ends. The CDR3 DNA reads TGTGCCAGCAGTGAATTCGGAAAAGTAAACACTGAAGCTTTCTTT. Amino acids: CASSEFGKVNTEAFF. Complete variable domain (other parts from reference TRBV25-1 and TRBJ1-1): EADIYQTPRYLVIGTGKKITLECSQTMGHDKMYWYQQDPGMELHLIHYSYGVNSTEKGDLSSESTVSRIRTEHFPLTLESARPSHTSQYLCASSEFGKVNTEAFFGQGTRLTVV.

This chain joins TRBV9 and TRBJ2-7, with 9 bases that match TRBD1. This CDR3 region has 14 residues. Trimming at V came to 0 bases and at J to 2 bases, leaving 0 bases not matched to a gene. Germline CDR1 SGDLS, CDR2 YYNGEE. The DNA of the CDR3 is TGTGCCAGCAGCGTAGGGGACAGGGCCTACGAGCAGTACTTC. Protein sequence: CASSVGDRAYEQYF.

This sequence joins TRBV29-1 and TRBJ1-2; no definite D call. CDR3 length: 13 residues. Germline V lookup: CDR1 SQVTM, CDR2 ANQGSEA. Trimming took off 0 bases at V and 5 bases at J, with 10 bases between the two ends. CDR3 residues: CSVEDREFYGYTF. The CDR3 DNA is TGCAGCGTTGAAGATCGAGAATTTTATGGCTACACCTTC.

As to this clone: Other DNA sequences of this sample code for an identical CDR3. The chain joins TRBV9 to TRBJ2-2; D is unclear. This CDR3 comprises 13 residues. Trimming took 0 bases from V and 5 from J, leaving 5 bases between them. CDR1 is SGDLS, CDR2 YYNGEE, per germline. Here the CDR3 DNA reads TGTGCCAGCAGCGTAGAAGGGACCGGGGAGCTGTTTTTT. Translated: CASSVEGTGELFF. The full variable domain, completed using reference TRBV9 and TRBJ2-2, is DSGVTQTPKHLITATGQRVTLRCSPRSGDLSVYWYQQSLDQGLQFLIQYYNGEERAKGNILERFSAQQFPDLHSELNLSSLELGDSALYFCASSVEGTGELFFGEGSRLTVL.

The chain joins TRBV4-3 to TRBJ2-7; possible D gene TRBD1, 6 bases. The CDR3 length is 15 residues. The V end was cut by 4 bases, the J end by 1 base, with 14 bases between. Germline V gene sequence: CDR1 LGHNA, CDR2 YSLEER. The CDR3 bases are TGCGCCAGCAGCCCTACAGGGTACCCATCCTACGAGCAGTACTTC. It codes for CASSPTGYPSYEQYF.

V and J are TRBV27 and TRBJ2-1, with 8 bases aligning to TRBD1. V shed 2 bases, J shed 0 bases, and the junction held 6 bases outside the gene matches. The length of the CDR3 is 17 residues. Germline assignment: CDR1 MNHEY and CDR2 SMNVEV (reference sequence). The CDR3 DNA reads TGTGCCAGCAGTTTAGTCCGCACAGGGGGCTCCTACAATGAGCAGTTCTTC. This encodes CASSLVRTGGSYNEQFF.

This chain joins TRBV11-2 and TRBJ2-7; TRBD1 agrees at 7 bases. CDR3 length: 12 amino acids. The germline gives CDR1 SGHAT, CDR2 FQNNGV. After removal of 6 bases from V and 3 bases from J, the junction contained 2 bases not matched to a gene. The CDR3 DNA sequence: TGTGCCAGCAGACGGGACAGCTACGAGCAGTACTTC. This codes for CASRRDSYEQYF.

The chain combines TRBV28 with TRBJ2-1; a possible D gene is TRBD2 (6 bases). The V gene's germline CDR1 is MDHEN and CDR2 SYDVKM. This CDR3 spans 15 amino acids. The ends were cut back, 5 bases at V and 0 bases at J, with 11 bases in the middle. The CDR3 sequence: CASSQDGSSYNEQFF. The CDR3 DNA is TGTGCCAGCAGTCAGGACGGGAGCTCCTACAATGAGCAGTTCTTC. Variable domain in full (rest from reference TRBV28 and TRBJ2-1): DVKVTQSSRYLVKRTGEKVFLECVQDMDHENMFWYRQDPGLGLRLIYFSYDVKMKEKGDIPEGYSVSREKKERFSLILESASTNQTSMYLCASSQDGSSYNEQFFGPGTRLTVL.

The chain is built from TRBV27 and TRBJ2-2; D is uncertain. CDR1 is MNHEY and CDR2 is SMNVEV in the germline V gene (reference sequence). Trimming stripped 2 bases from V and 5 bases from J, with 12 bases between. CDR3 size: 15 residues. The CDR3 protein is CASSLIGFGTGELFF. Written as DNA, the CDR3 is TGTGCCAGCAGTTTAATAGGGTTTGGGACCGGGGAGCTGTTTTTT.

The genes are TRBV6-1 and TRBJ1-5, with D perhaps matching TRBD1 (6 bases). Germline CDR1 and CDR2: MNHNS and SASEGT. Trimming cost V 2 bases and J 1 base, with 12 bases left between them. This CDR3 has 16 amino acids. CDR3 nucleotide sequence: TGTGCCAGCAGTGAACTCCGGGGGGCGAGCAATCAGCCCCAGCATTTT. Its translation: CASSELRGASNQPQHF.

The chain carries TRBV28 and TRBJ1-1; a weak D match, TRBD1 (5 bases). V dropped 6 bases and J dropped 6 bases, with 11 bases sitting between them. Per the germline V gene, CDR1 is MDHEN and CDR2 is SYDVKM. This CDR3 region has 12 residues. CDR3 sequence (DNA): TGTGCCAGCAGACGGGGGGGAGCTGAAGCTTTCTTT. Protein sequence: CASRRGGAEAFF.

This chain joins TRBV19 and TRBJ1-4; D not certain. V lost 5 bases, J lost 3 bases, and 13 bases lay in between. Germline CDR1 is LNHDA and CDR2 is SQIVND (reference sequence). The CDR3 runs to 15 residues. The CDR3 loop reads CASSPSQEANEKLFF. The CDR3 DNA sequence: TGTGCCAGTAGTCCGTCCCAAGAAGCTAATGAAAAACTGTTTTTT.